The 31 T cell receptor beta chains presented below share a single source sample, sequenced in a study of cytomegalovirus exposure and HLA in healthy donors. The PCR employed 60 Vbeta primers together with 13 Jbeta primers. Libraries were prepared by immunoSEQ multiplex PCR; TCRdb keeps only in-frame clonotypes and omits some of them. This sample yields 100,000 to 150,000 clones, of which 17% are seen a single time; approximately 2.9% belongs to the top ten. The specimen was PBMCs. The source is a female donor in good health and CMV-seropositive.

This sequence joins TRBV7-2 and TRBJ1-2; 7 nucleotides line up with TRBD1. V lost 3 bases to trimming and J lost 0 bases; unmatched junction nucleotides: 1. Germline V gene sequence: CDR1 SGHTA, CDR2 FQGNSA. This CDR3 contains 14 residues. CDR3 sequence (DNA): TGTGCCAGCAGCTTTGACAGGGCTAACTATGGCTACACCTTC. The encoded protein is CASSFDRANYGYTF.

V usage is TRBV6-6 and J usage is TRBJ2-7; 9 bases agree with TRBD2. V lost 6 bases to trimming and J lost 1 base; unmatched junction nucleotides: 4. The CDR3 extends over 14 amino acids. Germline CDR1 and CDR2: MNHNY and SVGAGI (reference sequence). The CDR3 loop reads CASRGLADSYEQYF. The CDR3, as DNA: TGTGCCAGCAGGGGACTAGCCGATTCCTACGAGCAGTACTTC.

The V call is TRBV7-8, the J call TRBJ1-3; D is uncertain. CDR1 is SGHVS and CDR2 is FQNEAQ in the germline V gene. The CDR3 totals 15 residues. Trimming left V 5 bases short and J 4 bases short, with 15 bases between. The CDR3 nucleotides read TGTGCCAGCAGCGCCCGATCTACACAGGGAAACACCATATATTTT. Its translation is CASSARSTQGNTIYF. The variable domain in full, with the rest retrieved from reference TRBV7-8 and TRBJ1-3, is GAGVSQSPRYKVAKRGQDVALRCDPISGHVSLFWYQQALGQGPEFLTYFQNEAQLDKSGLPSDRFFAERPEGSVSTLKIQRTQQEDSAVYLCASSARSTQGNTIYFGEGSWLTVV.

This clone was seen a few times. V usage is TRBV7-6 and J usage is TRBJ2-3; 8 bases are a match to TRBD2. V lost 1 base, J lost 0 bases, and 15 bases stayed unmatched. Germline CDR1 is SGHVS and CDR2 is FNYEAQ. CDR3 length equals 20 residues. CDR3 nucleotides: TGTGCCAGCAGCTTAGAGGCTAGCGGGTCGCTTACGAAAAGCACAGATACGCAGTATTTT. Translating it yields CASSLEASGSLTKSTDTQYF.

In its sample, this clone was seen a few times. V is TRBV27 and J is TRBJ2-2; the D gene is possibly TRBD1 (5 bases). The CDR3 has 16 amino acids. V was shortened by 1 base and J by 0 bases, with 9 bases between the two germline ends. Germline CDR1 MNHEY, CDR2 SMNVEV (reference sequence). CDR3 sequence reads: CASSLFGQANTGELFF. In DNA, the CDR3 is TGTGCCAGCAGTTTATTTGGACAAGCGAACACCGGGGAGCTGTTTTTT.

The chain combines TRBV4-1 with TRBJ1-6; 9 nucleotides line up with TRBD1. Unmatched junction bases numbered 8, after V lost 0 bases and J lost 8 bases. Germline CDR1 MGHRA, CDR2 YSYEKL. The CDR3 is 17 residues long. This CDR3 reads CASSQEGTGGRYSPLHF. In nucleotides, the CDR3 is TGCGCCAGCAGCCAAGAGGGTACAGGGGGCAGGTATTCACCCCTCCACTTT.

This sequence joins TRBV6-1 and TRBJ2-3; no definite D call. V was cut by 0 bases and J by 0 bases, with 16 bases left in between. CDR1 and CDR2 (germline): MNHNS, SASEGT. The CDR3 runs to 18 residues. The CDR3: CASSEAPSAAASTDTQYF. In nucleotides, the CDR3 is TGTGCCAGCAGTGAAGCGCCTTCTGCGGCGGCTAGCACAGATACGCAGTATTTT.

This clone occurred a few times. J is TRBJ2-1 and V is TRBV11-3, with a possible D match to TRBD1 (6 bases). V dropped 6 bases and J dropped 0 bases, with 12 bases sitting between them. Germline CDR1 SGHNT, CDR2 YENEEA. The CDR3 is 15 residues long. CDR3 in amino acids: CASSYRASSYNEQFF. As DNA, the CDR3 is TGTGCCAGCAGTTACAGGGCCAGCTCCTACAATGAGCAGTTCTTC.

This clone was detected only a few times. This chain connects TRBV5-1 to TRBJ2-1; tentatively, D is TRBD2 (6 bases). V lost 3 bases and J 1 base, leaving 11 bases between the germline ends. The CDR3 is 15 residues long. CDR1 is SGHRS and CDR2 is YFSETQ in the germline V gene. The CDR3 here is CASSSRGSSYNEQFF. CDR3 DNA: TGCGCCAGCAGCTCGCGGGGATCTTCCTACAATGAGCAGTTCTTC.

The genes are TRBV7-2 and TRBJ1-1; unclear D gene. Trimming pared 5 bases from V and 5 bases from J, leaving 18 bases between. CDR1 is SGHTA, CDR2 FQGNSA, per germline. The CDR3 has 15 residues. For the CDR3, the DNA is TGTGCCAGCAGCAACCCGGGTCTTCGAGGTACTGAAGCTTTCTTT. It specifies CASSNPGLRGTEAFF.

This clone came up a few times. The CDR3 coding sequence is TGTGCCAGCAGCCCCGAGGATGCGGGGATTTATGGCTACACCTTC. Amino acid sequence: CASSPEDAGIYGYTF. This chain uses TRBV5-4 with TRBJ1-2, with D hard to call. The V gene's germline CDR1 is SGHNT and CDR2 YYREEE (reference sequence). This CDR3 contains 15 residues. Trimming removed 4 bases at V and 5 bases at J, with 18 bases between.

J is TRBJ2-7 and V is TRBV5-1; the match to TRBD1 covers 7 bases. CDR3 length: 16 residues. In germline, CDR1 is SGHRS, CDR2 YFSETQ. V gave up 3 bases and J gave up 0 bases; unmatched junction bases: 9. The CDR3 nucleotides read TGCGCCAGCAGCTCGTTGTTAGGGGGCAACTCCTACGAGCAGTACTTC. Translated, it gives CASSSLLGGNSYEQYF.

The chain employs TRBV5-1 and TRBJ2-5; D might be TRBD2 (6 bases). This CDR3 has 14 residues. Trimming removed 4 bases at V and 2 bases at J, with 12 bases between. Germline values: CDR1 SGHRS, CDR2 YFSETQ. In DNA form, the CDR3 reads TGCGCCAGCAGCAAGGGACTTAATCAAGAGACCCAGTACTTC. Its protein product is CASSKGLNQETQYF.

This clone was detected a few times. The genes are TRBV28 and TRBJ2-7; 7 bases align to TRBD1. This CDR3 comprises 13 residues. Unmatched junction bases numbered 2, after V lost 2 bases and J lost 4 bases. Germline V gene lookup returns CDR1 MDHEN and CDR2 SYDVKM. The CDR3 bases are TGTGCCAGCAGTTTAGGGACAGCTTACGAGCAGTACTTC. Encoded protein: CASSLGTAYEQYF.

This clone occurred a few times. The chain is built from TRBV19 and TRBJ1-6; 8 bases are a match to TRBD1. Germline V CDR1 and CDR2: LNHDA, SQIVND (reference sequence). Trimming took 2 bases from V and 7 from J; bases not matched to a gene: 4. The CDR3 loop spans 15 amino acids. The CDR3 sequence is CASSISGQGNSPLHF. In nucleotides, the CDR3 is TGTGCCAGTAGTATATCTGGACAGGGAAATTCACCCCTCCACTTT.

The sample holds a few counts of this clone. The chain has TRBV13 and TRBJ2-7; possibly TRBD1 for D (6 bases). Germline V gene lookup returns CDR1 PRHDT and CDR2 FYEKMQ (reference sequence). There are 14 residues in the CDR3. Between the trimmed V and J ends, which lost 5 bases and 4 bases, there was a span of 15 bases. In nucleotides, the CDR3 is TGTGCCAGCAGCAACCAGGGGAAAGGTTACGAGCAGTACTTC. Residues: CASSNQGKGYEQYF.

This clone has just a few counts. The chain uses TRBV27 and TRBJ1-2, with 9 bases lining up with TRBD1. The J segment lost 8 bases and the V segment lost 3 bases, leaving 22 bases of the junction unmatched. Germline-derived CDR1 and CDR2 are MNHEY and SMNVEV (reference sequence). The CDR3 is made up of 19 amino acids. CDR3 sequence reads: CASSLGAGQGSVGPLGYTF. For the CDR3, the DNA is TGTGCCAGCAGTTTGGGGGCCGGACAGGGGAGCGTAGGCCCCCTGGGCTACACCTTC.

V usage is TRBV9 and J usage is TRBJ2-7, with 7 bases fitting TRBD1. The germline V gene has CDR1 SGDLS and CDR2 YYNGEE. Trimming removed 0 bases from V and 3 bases from J; junction bases left unmatched: 6. CDR3 length: 15 residues. The CDR3 spells CASSVDPTGDYEQYF. As DNA, the CDR3 is TGTGCCAGCAGCGTAGACCCAACAGGGGACTACGAGCAGTACTTC.

This clone was found a few times. The chain recombines TRBV9 with TRBJ2-7; 8 positions match TRBD2. Germline assignment: CDR1 SGDLS and CDR2 YYNGEE. The CDR3 sequence is 15 residues long. V was pared by 0 bases and J by 4 bases, with 6 bases of the junction left unmatched. The CDR3 DNA is TGTGCCAGCAGCGTAGCTGGAGCGGGAGTGTACGAGCAGTACTTC. It translates to CASSVAGAGVYEQYF.

The table lists this clone with a few counts. V and J are TRBV6-5 and TRBJ1-2, with 7 bases aligning to TRBD1. CDR1 and CDR2 from the germline V gene are MNHEY and SVGAGI. The V gene end was trimmed by 5 bases and the J gene end by 0 bases; junction bases not matched to a gene: 6. CDR3 length: 15 amino acids. The CDR3: CASSTDREANYGYTF. The CDR3 DNA reads TGTGCCAGCAGTACCGACAGGGAAGCTAACTATGGCTACACCTTC.

The chain recombines TRBV2 with TRBJ1-6; maybe TRBD1 (6 bases). The CDR3 has 15 residues. V was shortened by 6 bases and J by 4 bases, with 13 bases between the two germline ends. Germline-derived CDR1 and CDR2 are SNHLY and FYNNEI. CDR3 in amino acids: CASSPDRPYNSPLHF. The CDR3 bases are TGTGCCAGCAGCCCCGACAGGCCATATAATTCACCCCTCCACTTT. Full variable domain (outside the CDR3, taken from reference TRBV2 and TRBJ1-6): EPEVTQTPSHQVTQMGQEVILRCVPISNHLYFYWYRQILGQKVEFLVSFYNNEISEKSEIFDDQFSVERPDGSNFTLKIRSTKLEDSAMYFCASSPDRPYNSPLHFGNGTRLTVT.

V gene TRBV5-1 combines with J gene TRBJ2-5, with TRBD2 matching 10 bases. The germline V gene has CDR1 SGHRS and CDR2 YFSETQ. The CDR3 sequence is 17 residues long. Unmatched junction bases numbered 6, after V lost 1 base and J lost 0 bases. The CDR3 bases are TGCGCCAGCAGCTTGCTACTAGCGGGAATCGACCAAGAGACCCAGTACTTC. It encodes CASSLLLAGIDQETQYF. The full variable domain, completed using reference TRBV5-1 and TRBJ2-5, is KAGVTQTPRYLIKTRGQQVTLSCSPISGHRSVSWYQQTPGQGLQFLFEYFSETQRNKGNFPGRFSGRQFSNSRSEMNVSTLELGDSALYLCASSLLLAGIDQETQYFGPGTRLLVL.

This rearrangement joins TRBV5-1 to TRBJ2-3, with D perhaps TRBD2 (6 bases). Germline values: CDR1 SGHRS, CDR2 YFSETQ. Trimming stripped 0 bases from V and 0 bases from J, with 11 bases between. The CDR3 runs to 16 residues. As DNA, the CDR3 is TGCGCCAGCAGCTTGGCCCTTGGGGGGAGCACAGATACGCAGTATTTT. It is translated as CASSLALGGSTDTQYF.

This clone was observed a few times. The chain employs TRBV28 and TRBJ2-1; 14 bases agree with TRBD2. Germline V gene lookup returns CDR1 MDHEN and CDR2 SYDVKM. J gave up 15 bases and V 6 bases, and 10 bases lay outside the gene matches. The CDR3 totals 14 residues. The CDR3 nucleotides read TGTGCCAGCAGAGAGCCCGGGACTAGCGGGGGCGGGTTCTTC. The encoded protein is CASREPGTSGGGFF.

This clone was seen a handful of times. The chain combines TRBV9 with TRBJ2-5, with D tentatively TRBD1 (7 bases). CDR3 size: 18 residues. V dropped 4 bases and J dropped 3 bases, with 25 bases sitting between them. The germline gives CDR1 SGDLS, CDR2 YYNGEE. In DNA form, the CDR3 reads TGTGCCAGCAGCCGTACCGGGGGACAGCGATTTTCAGAAGAGACCCAGTACTTC. This codes for CASSRTGGQRFSEETQYF.

The chain links TRBV13 to TRBJ2-7; weak D call: TRBD1 (5 bases). Germline CDR1 reads PRHDT; CDR2 reads FYEKMQ (reference sequence). This CDR3 has 17 amino acids. V was clipped by 0 bases and J by 0 bases, with 15 bases between them. The CDR3 bases are TGTGCCAGCAGCTTAGGCATTGGGGCGTTGAGCTCCTACGAGCAGTACTTC. Translating it yields CASSLGIGALSSYEQYF.

The genes are TRBV5-4 and TRBJ2-7; 7 nucleotides agree with TRBD2. The trim removed 9 bases at V and 4 bases at J, leaving 13 bases unmatched. The CDR3 totals 14 residues. The germline V gene encodes CDR1 SGHNT and CDR2 YYREEE (reference sequence). DNA for the CDR3: TGTGCCACCCGCGGGGACGGGAGGTCATACGAGCAGTACTTC. Translation gives CATRGDGRSYEQYF.

The sample holds a few counts of this clone. This chain connects TRBV5-1 to TRBJ1-4, with D unclear. Germline CDR1 is SGHRS and CDR2 is YFSETQ. V was trimmed by 1 base and J by 5 bases, leaving 12 bases between them. The CDR3 runs 15 residues. The CDR3 DNA reads TGCGCCAGCAGCTTGCGCGACGGGAACAATGAAAAACTGTTTTTT. Its protein is CASSLRDGNNEKLFF.

DNA of the CDR3: TGTGCCAGCAGCTTACGGTCGGTAACCACAGGTGAACCCTACGAGCAGTACTTC. Amino acid sequence: CASSLRSVTTGEPYEQYF. The rearrangement links TRBV7-2 to TRBJ2-7; D possibly corresponds to TRBD1 (5 bases). The V end lost 2 bases, the J end lost 2 bases, and 22 bases lay between the germline ends. This CDR3 has 18 amino acids. Germline V gene data show CDR1 as SGHTA and CDR2 as FQGNSA. The variable domain in full, completed from reference TRBV7-2 and TRBJ2-7, reads GAGVSQSPSNKVTEKGKDVELRCDPISGHTALYWYRQSLGQGLEFLIYFQGNSAPDKSGLPSDRFSAERTGGSVSTLTIQRTQQEDSAVYLCASSLRSVTTGEPYEQYFGPGTRLTVT.

This clone showed up just a few times. The V gene is TRBV28, the J gene TRBJ1-6; D perhaps matches TRBD1 (5 bases). Germline V gene lookup returns CDR1 MDHEN and CDR2 SYDVKM. This CDR3 region has 14 residues. V lost 6 bases and J lost 10, with 16 bases in between. CDR3 in DNA: TGTGCCAGCAGCCTAGGGGAAGTTAAGTCACCCCTCCACTTT. The encoded protein is CASSLGEVKSPLHF.

The V gene is TRBV6-5, the J gene TRBJ2-1, with 8 bases identical to TRBD1. The germline V gene has CDR1 MNHEY and CDR2 SVGAGI. Trimming removed 10 bases from V and 4 bases from J; junction bases left unmatched: 12. The CDR3 consists of 15 residues. In DNA, the CDR3 is TGTGCCACAGCTTTAGACAGGGGCTTATACAATGAGCAGTTCTTC. As protein: CATALDRGLYNEQFF.